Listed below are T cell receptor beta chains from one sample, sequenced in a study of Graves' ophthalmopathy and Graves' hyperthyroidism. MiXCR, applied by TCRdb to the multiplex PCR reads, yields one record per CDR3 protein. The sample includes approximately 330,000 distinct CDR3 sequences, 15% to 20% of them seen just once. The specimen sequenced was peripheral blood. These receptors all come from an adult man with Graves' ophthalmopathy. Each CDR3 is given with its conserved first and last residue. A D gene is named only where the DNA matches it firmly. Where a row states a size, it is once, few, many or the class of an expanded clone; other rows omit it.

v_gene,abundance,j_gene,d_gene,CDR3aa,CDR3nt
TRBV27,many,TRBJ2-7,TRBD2,CASSRELAVPREYF,TGTGCCAGCAGTCGAGAGCTAGCGGTCCCGCGGGAGTACTTC
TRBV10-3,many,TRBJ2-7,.,CAIKGGRTYEQYF,TGTGCCATCAAGGGGGGGCGTACCTACGAGCAGTACTTC
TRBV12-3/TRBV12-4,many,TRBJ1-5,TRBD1,CASSYRGRAGNQPRHF,TGTGCCAGCAGTTATAGGGGGCGAGCGGGCAATCAGCCCCGGCATTTT
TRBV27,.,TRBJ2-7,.,CASSFLGNEQYF,TGTGCCAGCAGTTTTTTGGGCAACGAGCAGTACTTC
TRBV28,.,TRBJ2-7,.,CASSFPLVAEPLTYEQYF,TGTGCCAGCAGCTTCCCCCTAGTAGCGGAACCACTTACCTACGAGCAGTACTTC
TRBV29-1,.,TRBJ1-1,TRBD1,CSADREVIAFF,TGCAGCGCTGACAGGGAAGTTATCGCTTTCTTT
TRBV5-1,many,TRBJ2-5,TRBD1,CASSNGQGQETQYF,TGCGCCAGCAGCAACGGACAGGGGCAAGAGACCCAGTACTTC
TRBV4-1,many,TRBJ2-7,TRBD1,CASSPGQGWSYEQYF,TGCGCCAGCAGCCCAGGACAGGGTTGGTCCTACGAGCAGTACTTC
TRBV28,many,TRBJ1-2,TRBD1,CASSRAGTVGGYTF,TGTGCCAGCAGCCGGGCGGGGACAGTAGGAGGCTACACCTTC
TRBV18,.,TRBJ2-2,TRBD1,CASSPSGGNTGELFF,TGTGCCAGCTCACCATCAGGGGGAAACACCGGGGAGCTGTTTTTT
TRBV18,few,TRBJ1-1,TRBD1,CASSTTRGTGVTEAFF,TGTGCCAGCTCCACCACTAGAGGGACAGGGGTCACTGAAGCTTTCTTT
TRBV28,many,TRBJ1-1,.,CASSLPDMGNTEAFF,TGTGCCAGCAGTTTACCGGATATGGGCAACACTGAAGCTTTCTTT
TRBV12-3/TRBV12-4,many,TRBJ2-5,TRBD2,CASRAQAGVQETQYF,TGTGCCAGCAGGGCCCAAGCGGGGGTCCAAGAGACCCAGTACTTC
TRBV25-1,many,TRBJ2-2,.,CASSEYGTNTGELFF,TGTGCCAGCAGTGAATATGGGACGAACACCGGGGAGCTGTTTTTT
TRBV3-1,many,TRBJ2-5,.,CASSQRSGAGQETQYF,TGTGCCAGCAGCCAACGCTCCGGGGCGGGACAAGAGACCCAGTACTTC
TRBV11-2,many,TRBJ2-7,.,CASSLGDGLYEQYF,TGTGCCAGCAGCTTAGGGGACGGACTCTACGAGCAGTACTTC
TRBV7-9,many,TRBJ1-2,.,CASSLLQGYYGYTF,TGTGCCAGCAGCTTATTACAGGGTTACTATGGCTACACCTTC
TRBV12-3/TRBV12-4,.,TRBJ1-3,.,CASSLAGVGGGNTIYF,TGTGCCAGCAGTTTAGCGGGAGTGGGGGGAGGAAACACCATATATTTT
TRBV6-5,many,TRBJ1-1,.,CASSSRGFLSTEAFF,TGTGCCAGCAGTAGCAGGGGTTTCCTGTCCACTGAAGCTTTCTTT
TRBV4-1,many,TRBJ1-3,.,CASSQVQNTIYF,TGCGCCAGCAGCCAAGTACAAAACACCATATATTTT
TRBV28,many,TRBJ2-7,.,CASSLGWVGSEQYF,TGTGCCAGCAGTTTAGGATGGGTTGGGTCCGAGCAGTACTTC
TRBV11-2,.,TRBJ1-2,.,CASSLEGTMINYGYSF,TGTGCCAGCAGCTTAGAAGGCACGATGATTAACTATGGCTACAGCTTC